A single count supports the clone carrying this T cell receptor (beta chain). Antigen specificity is unknown. The source of the sample is a study of T cell responses to AZD1222 COVID-19 vaccine. Libraries were prepared by immunoSEQ multiplex PCR; TCRdb keeps only in-frame clonotypes and omits some of them. This table has 120,000 to 150,000 clones, 85% to 95% appearing once. Study-wide results and limits: CD4 TCRs linked to vaccination spanned spike, dominating at 160-218 and 743-854. Clonal diversity was possibly underestimated, and white British individuals and females predominated among donors. Compared with day 0, the breadth and depth of the Spike-specific TCR repertoire rose significantly after two doses of AZD1222.

Germline CDR1 SGHAT, CDR2 FQNNGV. V shed 1 base and J shed 10 bases, with 11 bases lying between them. CDR3 length: 13 amino acids. This receptor was obtained from an adult in good health. Here the sequenced sample was peripheral blood, taken on day 0 of AZD1222 vaccination. This chain links TRBV11-2 with TRBJ2-1, with D unclear. The CDR3 DNA reads as TGTGCCAGCAGCTTAGGCTCGGTGGGCGAGCAGTTCTTC. The encoded protein is CASSLGSVGEQFF.